This T cell receptor beta chain is drawn from a study of blood T cells in healthy people across ages (dated by TCRdb to the mid-2010s). For context, the study as a whole: Template switching captured roughly one uniquely barcoded TCR beta cDNA molecule per two T cells in model experiments. The study analyzed two additional independent replicas of 1 million unique cDNA reads from the same blood draw for two donors, one aged 18 to 30 and one aged 80 or older. The donors were split into four age groups: young (average around 16 years), middle-aged (about 40), aged (roughly 65) and long-lived (about 82). To track age-related changes in TCR beta repertoire diversity, the study relied on deep sequencing normalized with unique cDNA molecular identifiers. What the work shows at the level of the full study, not this receptor alone: Donor CMV infection status was unknown, potentially confounding age-related changes in expanded clonotypes. The percentage of naive T cells measured by flow cytometry correlated strongly with observed TCR beta diversity. Estimates of total diversity from one million sequenced T cells were regarded as lower bounds and underestimates. Observed TCR beta diversity per million T cells fell roughly linearly with age, and a significant reduction was already apparent by age around 40. Because profiling used bulk unsorted PBMCs, naive and antigen-experienced compartments could not be compared conclusively. Compared with the aged group, more naive CD4+ T cells, fewer expanded clones and increased TCR diversity were shown by the long-lived group, suggesting age selection.

Donors were under 40 systemically healthy Caucasian individuals from Russia aged roughly 6 to 95 years. Around 9.8 milliliters of peripheral blood were collected from each donor into EDTA-treated Vacutainer tubes. Ficoll-Paque density-gradient centrifugation was used to isolate PBMCs, with at least 7 million per sample. Trizol reagent was used to extract total RNA from PBMCs, with at least 5 micrograms per sample. Naive CD45RAhigh/CD27high T cell percentages were measured by flow cytometry on a PBMC aliquot from every donor. The CDR3 sequence holds 13 residues, the cysteine and phenylalanine included. The kept DNA is CDR3 alone, 39 bases in frame from the first base. Sequences SQVTM (CDR1) and ANQGSEA (CDR2) are obtained from the germline V gene. Trimming removed 5 bases from V and 8 bases from J; the gene matches leave 8 bases unexplained. With respect to this clonotype: Its antigen remains undetermined. Qualities for individual bases were not recorded, and no much larger clone is one base off.

Receptor libraries were prepared by 5' RACE. The sequencing machine was an Illumina HiSeq 2500. A second PCR of roughly 7 to 11 cycles was performed with a sample-barcoded 5' primer and a J-beta primer mix. A template-switch 5' adaptor carrying 12 random nucleotides introduced a unique molecular identifier onto each TCR beta cDNA molecule. Each sample yielded at least 3 million CDR3-containing paired-end reads. First-strand cDNA synthesis was performed from all RNA using the Mint cDNA synthesis kit, with priming by a TRBC-specific oligonucleotide. Following uracil-DNA glycosylase treatment, all cDNA underwent a first 18-cycle PCR with the universal primers M1SS and BC2_uni_R. On the study's bioinformatics: Each sample was normalized by randomly selecting 1 million high-quality reads, each carrying a distinct molecular identifier. Reads sharing molecular identifiers were discarded rather than binned into consensus sequences. MiTCR, run with a Q25 quality threshold and the strictest error-elimination algorithm, handled CDR3 identification, clonotype clustering and error correction. Lower-bound total TCR beta diversity was estimated with a nonparametric unseen species model using Euler transformation. Starting from the raw public reads, TCRdb applied fastp trimming at Q25, assembled clones with MiXCR and retained in-frame beta chains. Every distinct CDR3 protein forms one entry, paired with its most common genes and DNA. These V and J calls are TCRdb output, not the study's own analysis. Counted in this sample were about 800,000 distinct CDR3 sequences; 20% to 25% of them appeared once. The ten largest clones take up under 4.5% of the sample.

The same specimen was also included in a second study, on T cells of mothers and their children. From that second study: Nine systemically healthy Caucasian individuals, comprising three mothers and their six children, were included as donors. cDNA synthesis used all of the extracted RNA, with 1.5 ug of RNA in each 15 ul reaction. In the second PCR, the M1S primer added sample barcodes and 2-4 random nucleotides. Over 8.5 million TCR beta CDR3 reads came from each mother, compared with millions of reads from each child. Thymic selection similarly shapes TCR recombination output in related and unrelated pairs, with minor effect from inherited differences. Related mother-child pairs always showed normalized repertoire overlap that was slightly higher than in unrelated mother-child pairs, though the difference was never significant. Persistent microchimeric T cell clones were not detected, at a sensitivity of around 99 clones per million clonotypes. To look for features that set related mother-child pairs apart from unrelated individuals, the researchers ran deep NGS to compare the TCR beta repertoires of mothers and children. The mean age was roughly 36 +/- 4 years for the mothers and about 10 +/- 4 years for the children. After adapter ligation was performed with NEBNext reagents, the libraries were sequenced on an Illumina HiSeq 2000 with 100+100 nt paired-end reads. To avoid cross-contamination, the mother libraries and the child libraries were prepared a month apart and sequenced in separate runs. For each donor, between roughly 450,000 and 2,100,000 distinct TCR beta clonotypes were identified. Naive TCR beta clonotypes were estimated from low-frequency clonotypes matched to each donor's FACS-determined naive share, without sorting.

The sequencing sample was made of blood. This clonotype originated in a boy aged 10-17 years in good health. The sequence links TRBV29-1 to TRBJ1-4, and 7 bases in between align with TRBD1. The nucleotides read TGCAGCGTTCAGGGACAGCGAGGGGAAAAACTGTTTTTT. This codes for CSVQGQRGEKLFF.